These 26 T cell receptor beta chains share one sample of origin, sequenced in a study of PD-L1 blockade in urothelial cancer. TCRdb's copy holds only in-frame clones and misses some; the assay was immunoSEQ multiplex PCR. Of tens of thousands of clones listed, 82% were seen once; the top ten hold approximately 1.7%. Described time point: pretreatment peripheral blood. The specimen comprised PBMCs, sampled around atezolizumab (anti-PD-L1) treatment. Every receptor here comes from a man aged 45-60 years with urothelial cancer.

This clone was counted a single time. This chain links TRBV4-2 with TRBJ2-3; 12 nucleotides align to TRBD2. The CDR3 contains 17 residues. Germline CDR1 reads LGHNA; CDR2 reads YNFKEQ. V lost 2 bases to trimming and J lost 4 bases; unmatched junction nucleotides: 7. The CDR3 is CASSQILTSGGADTQYF. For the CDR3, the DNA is TGTGCCAGCAGCCAAATACTGACTAGCGGGGGTGCAGATACGCAGTATTTT.

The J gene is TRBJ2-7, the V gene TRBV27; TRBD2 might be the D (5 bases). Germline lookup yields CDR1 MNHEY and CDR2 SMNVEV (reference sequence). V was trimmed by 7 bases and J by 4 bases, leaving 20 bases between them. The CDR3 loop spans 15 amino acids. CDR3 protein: CASKRAGRPTYEQYF. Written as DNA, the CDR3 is TGTGCCAGCAAGAGGGCGGGCCGTCCTACTTACGAGCAGTACTTC.

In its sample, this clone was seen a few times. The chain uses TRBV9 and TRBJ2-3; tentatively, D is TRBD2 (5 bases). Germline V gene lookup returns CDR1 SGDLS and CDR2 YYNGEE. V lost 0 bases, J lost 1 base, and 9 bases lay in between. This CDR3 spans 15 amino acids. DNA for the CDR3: TGTGCCAGCAGCGTAGACGGCGGGCGCACAGATACGCAGTATTTT. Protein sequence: CASSVDGGRTDTQYF.

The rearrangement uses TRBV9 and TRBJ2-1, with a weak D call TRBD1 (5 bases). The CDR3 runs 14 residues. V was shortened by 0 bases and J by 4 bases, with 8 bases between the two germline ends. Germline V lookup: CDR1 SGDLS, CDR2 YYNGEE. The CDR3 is CASSVAGLYNEQFF. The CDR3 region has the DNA TGTGCCAGCAGCGTAGCAGGGCTATACAATGAGCAGTTCTTC.

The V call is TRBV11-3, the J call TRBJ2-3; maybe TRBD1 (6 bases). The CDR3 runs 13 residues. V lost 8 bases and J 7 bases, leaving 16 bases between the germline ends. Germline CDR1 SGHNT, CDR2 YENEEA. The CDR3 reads CASGRDRFNTQYF. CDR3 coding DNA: TGTGCCAGCGGGAGAGACAGGTTTAATACGCAGTATTTT.

For the CDR3, the DNA is TGTGCCAGCAGCTTAGCCGGGGGTTTCGGAAACACCATATATTTT. It translates to CASSLAGGFGNTIYF. The chain joins TRBV7-8 to TRBJ1-3; D is perhaps TRBD1 (5 bases). Germline V gene lookup returns CDR1 SGHVS and CDR2 FQNEAQ. The CDR3 covers 15 residues. V lost 0 bases, J lost 4 bases, and 10 bases lay in between.

Here the CDR3 reads CASRRRGGSYEQYF. CDR3 bases: TGTGCCAGCAGAAGGCGGGGTGGCTCCTACGAGCAGTACTTC. The chain is built from TRBV6-5 and TRBJ2-7, with a tentative D call TRBD2 (6 bases). The CDR3 has 14 amino acids. Germline V gene sequence: CDR1 MNHEY, CDR2 SVGAGI. V was shortened by 6 bases and J by 0 bases, with 12 bases between the two germline ends.

This CDR3 is CASSLAYVGTGDGYTF. In DNA, the CDR3 is TGCGCCAGCAGCTTGGCTTATGTTGGGACAGGTGATGGCTACACCTTC. This sequence joins TRBV5-1 and TRBJ1-2; 8 positions match TRBD1. The CDR3 consists of 16 residues. V lost 0 bases and J lost 6; bases outside the gene matches: 10. Germline V gives CDR1 SGHRS, CDR2 YFSETQ.

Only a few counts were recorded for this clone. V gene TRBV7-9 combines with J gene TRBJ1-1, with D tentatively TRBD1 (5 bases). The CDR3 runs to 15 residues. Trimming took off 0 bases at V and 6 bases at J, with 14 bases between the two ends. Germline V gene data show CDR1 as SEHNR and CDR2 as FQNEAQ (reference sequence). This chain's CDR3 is CASSLANGGAAEAFF. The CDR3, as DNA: TGTGCCAGCAGCTTAGCGAACGGCGGGGCAGCTGAAGCTTTCTTT.

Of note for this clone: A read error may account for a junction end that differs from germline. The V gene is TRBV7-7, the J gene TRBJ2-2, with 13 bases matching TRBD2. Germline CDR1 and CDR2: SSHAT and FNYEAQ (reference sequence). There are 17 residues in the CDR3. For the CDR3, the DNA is TGTGCTAGCAGCCTACTAGCGGGGGGGCCCAACACCGGGGAGCTGTTTTTT. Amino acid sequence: CASSLLAGGPNTGELFF. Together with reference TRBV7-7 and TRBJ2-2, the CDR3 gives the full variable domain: GAGVSQSPRYKVTKRGQDVTLRCDPISSHATLYWYQQALGQGPEFLTYFNYEAQPDKSGLPSDRFSAERPEGSISTLTIQRTEQRDSAMYRCASSLLAGGPNTGELFFGEGSRLTVL.

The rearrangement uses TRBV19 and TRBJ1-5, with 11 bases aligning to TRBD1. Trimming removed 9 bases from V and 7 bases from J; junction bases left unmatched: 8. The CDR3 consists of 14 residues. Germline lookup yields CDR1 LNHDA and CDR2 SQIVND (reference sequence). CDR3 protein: CASEGQGVAQPQHF. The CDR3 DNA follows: TGTGCCAGCGAGGGACAGGGGGTGGCCCAGCCCCAGCATTTT.

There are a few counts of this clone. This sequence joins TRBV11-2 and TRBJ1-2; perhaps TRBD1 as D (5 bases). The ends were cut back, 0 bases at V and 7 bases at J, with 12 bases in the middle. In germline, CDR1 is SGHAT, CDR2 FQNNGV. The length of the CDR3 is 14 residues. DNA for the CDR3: TGTGCCAGCAGCTTAGATTGGGGGGGGGTTGGCTACACCTTC. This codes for CASSLDWGGVGYTF.

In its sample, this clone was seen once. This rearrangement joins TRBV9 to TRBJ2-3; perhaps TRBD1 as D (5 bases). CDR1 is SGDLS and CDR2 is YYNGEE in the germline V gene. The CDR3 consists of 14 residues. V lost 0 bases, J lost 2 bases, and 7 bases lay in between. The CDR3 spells CASSVDRSTDTQYF. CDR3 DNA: TGTGCCAGCAGCGTAGACAGGTCCACAGATACGCAGTATTTT.

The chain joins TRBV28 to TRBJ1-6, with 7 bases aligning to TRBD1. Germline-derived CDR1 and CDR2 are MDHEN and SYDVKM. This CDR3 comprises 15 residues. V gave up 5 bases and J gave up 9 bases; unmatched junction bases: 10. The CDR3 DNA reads TGTGCCAGCAGTGCGCCGGGACAGTTAGGTTCACCCCTCCACTTT. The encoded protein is CASSAPGQLGSPLHF.

The CDR3 DNA reads as TGTGCCAGCAGTGGACCTAGCGGGACCTACGAGCAGTACTTC. Protein product: CASSGPSGTYEQYF. The gene calls are TRBV28 and TRBJ2-7, with TRBD2 identical over 9 bases. The CDR3 is made up of 14 amino acids. V lost 5 bases and J lost 2; bases outside the gene matches: 4. Germline values: CDR1 MDHEN, CDR2 SYDVKM. The full variable domain, completed using reference TRBV28 and TRBJ2-7, is DVKVTQSSRYLVKRTGEKVFLECVQDMDHENMFWYRQDPGLGLRLIYFSYDVKMKEKGDIPEGYSVSREKKERFSLILESASTNQTSMYLCASSGPSGTYEQYFGPGTRLTVT.

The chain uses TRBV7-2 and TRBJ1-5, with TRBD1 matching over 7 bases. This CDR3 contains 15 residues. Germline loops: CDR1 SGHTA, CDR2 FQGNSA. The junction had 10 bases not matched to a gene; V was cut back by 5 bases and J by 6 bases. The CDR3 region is CASSPRTGGTQPQHF. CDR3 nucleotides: TGTGCCAGCAGCCCGCGGACAGGTGGGACTCAGCCCCAGCATTTT.

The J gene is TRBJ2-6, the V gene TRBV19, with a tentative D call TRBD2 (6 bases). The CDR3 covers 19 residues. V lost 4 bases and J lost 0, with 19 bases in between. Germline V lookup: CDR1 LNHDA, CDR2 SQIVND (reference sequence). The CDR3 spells CASSTGFLARSSGANVLTF. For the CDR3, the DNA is TGTGCCAGTAGTACTGGGTTCCTAGCGCGGAGCTCTGGGGCCAACGTCCTGACTTTC.

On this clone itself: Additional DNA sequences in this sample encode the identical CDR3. This chain's CDR3 is CATSRLDRSNQPQHF. DNA for the CDR3: TGTGCCACCAGCCGCCTGGACAGAAGCAATCAGCCCCAGCATTTT. This rearrangement joins TRBV15 to TRBJ1-5, with a weak D call TRBD1 (6 bases). Germline values: CDR1 LNHNV, CDR2 YYDKDF (reference sequence). V shed 5 bases and J shed 1 base, with 12 bases lying between them. The CDR3 is made up of 15 amino acids.

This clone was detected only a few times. In DNA form, the CDR3 reads TGTGCCAGCAGCTTGGGACCAGCGAGGGACAATGAGCAGTTCTTC. Protein: CASSLGPARDNEQFF. The chain has TRBV5-5 and TRBJ2-1; possibly TRBD2 for D (5 bases). The ends were cut back, 0 bases at V and 5 bases at J, with 12 bases in the middle. The CDR3 covers 15 residues. The germline gives CDR1 SGHKS, CDR2 YYEKEE (reference sequence).

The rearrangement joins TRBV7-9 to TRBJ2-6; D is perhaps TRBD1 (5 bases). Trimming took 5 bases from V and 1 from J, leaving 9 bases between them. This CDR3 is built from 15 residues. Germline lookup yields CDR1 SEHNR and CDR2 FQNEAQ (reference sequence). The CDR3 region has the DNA TGTGCCAGCAGCCCGCCAGGGTCTGGGGCCAACGTCCTGACTTTC. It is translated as CASSPPGSGANVLTF.

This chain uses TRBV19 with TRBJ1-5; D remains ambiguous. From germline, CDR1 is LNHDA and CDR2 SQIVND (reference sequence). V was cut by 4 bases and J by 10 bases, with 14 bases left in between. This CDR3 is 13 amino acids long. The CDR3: CASSTTLGSPQHF. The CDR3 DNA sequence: TGTGCCAGTAGTACCACTCTAGGATCCCCCCAGCATTTT. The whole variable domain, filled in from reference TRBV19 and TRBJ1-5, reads DGGITQSPKYLFRKEGQNVTLSCEQNLNHDAMYWYRQDPGQGLRLIYYSQIVNDFQKGDIAEGYSVSREKKESFPLTVTSAQKNPTAFYLCASSTTLGSPQHFGDGTRLSIL.

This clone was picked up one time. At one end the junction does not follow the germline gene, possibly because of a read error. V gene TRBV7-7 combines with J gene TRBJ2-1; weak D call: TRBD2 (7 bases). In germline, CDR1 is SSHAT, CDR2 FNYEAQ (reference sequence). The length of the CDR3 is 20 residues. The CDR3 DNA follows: TGTGCTAGCAGCTTATTGGGGGCCCCGCTGGGGGGGCCAGTTTCCAATGAGCAGTTCTTC. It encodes CASSLLGAPLGGPVSNEQFF.

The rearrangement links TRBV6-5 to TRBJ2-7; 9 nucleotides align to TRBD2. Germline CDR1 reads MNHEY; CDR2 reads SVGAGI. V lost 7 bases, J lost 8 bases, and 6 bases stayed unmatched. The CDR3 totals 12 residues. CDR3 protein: CASTETSGQQYF. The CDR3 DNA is TGTGCCAGCACCGAGACTAGCGGCCAGCAGTACTTC.

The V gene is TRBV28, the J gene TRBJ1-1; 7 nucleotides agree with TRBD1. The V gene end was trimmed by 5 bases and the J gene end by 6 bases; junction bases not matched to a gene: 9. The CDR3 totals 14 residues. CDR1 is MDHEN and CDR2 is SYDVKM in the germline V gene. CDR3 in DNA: TGTGCCAGCAGTCCAACTGGACAGGCTCCTGAAGCTTTCTTT. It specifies CASSPTGQAPEAFF.

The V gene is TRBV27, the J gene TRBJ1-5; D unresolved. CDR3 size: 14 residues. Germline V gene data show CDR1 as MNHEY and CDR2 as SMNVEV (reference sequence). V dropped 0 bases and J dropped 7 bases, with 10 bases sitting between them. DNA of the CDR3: TGTGCCAGCAGTTTATCAACCTCAGGACAGCCCCAGCATTTT. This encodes CASSLSTSGQPQHF.

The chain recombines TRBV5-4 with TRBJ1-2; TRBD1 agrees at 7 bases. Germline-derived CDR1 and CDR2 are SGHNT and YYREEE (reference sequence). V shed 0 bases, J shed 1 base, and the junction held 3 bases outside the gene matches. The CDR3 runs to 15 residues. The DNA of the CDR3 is TGTGCCAGCAGCTTGGGGCAGGGGGGTAACTATGGCTACACCTTC. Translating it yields CASSLGQGGNYGYTF.